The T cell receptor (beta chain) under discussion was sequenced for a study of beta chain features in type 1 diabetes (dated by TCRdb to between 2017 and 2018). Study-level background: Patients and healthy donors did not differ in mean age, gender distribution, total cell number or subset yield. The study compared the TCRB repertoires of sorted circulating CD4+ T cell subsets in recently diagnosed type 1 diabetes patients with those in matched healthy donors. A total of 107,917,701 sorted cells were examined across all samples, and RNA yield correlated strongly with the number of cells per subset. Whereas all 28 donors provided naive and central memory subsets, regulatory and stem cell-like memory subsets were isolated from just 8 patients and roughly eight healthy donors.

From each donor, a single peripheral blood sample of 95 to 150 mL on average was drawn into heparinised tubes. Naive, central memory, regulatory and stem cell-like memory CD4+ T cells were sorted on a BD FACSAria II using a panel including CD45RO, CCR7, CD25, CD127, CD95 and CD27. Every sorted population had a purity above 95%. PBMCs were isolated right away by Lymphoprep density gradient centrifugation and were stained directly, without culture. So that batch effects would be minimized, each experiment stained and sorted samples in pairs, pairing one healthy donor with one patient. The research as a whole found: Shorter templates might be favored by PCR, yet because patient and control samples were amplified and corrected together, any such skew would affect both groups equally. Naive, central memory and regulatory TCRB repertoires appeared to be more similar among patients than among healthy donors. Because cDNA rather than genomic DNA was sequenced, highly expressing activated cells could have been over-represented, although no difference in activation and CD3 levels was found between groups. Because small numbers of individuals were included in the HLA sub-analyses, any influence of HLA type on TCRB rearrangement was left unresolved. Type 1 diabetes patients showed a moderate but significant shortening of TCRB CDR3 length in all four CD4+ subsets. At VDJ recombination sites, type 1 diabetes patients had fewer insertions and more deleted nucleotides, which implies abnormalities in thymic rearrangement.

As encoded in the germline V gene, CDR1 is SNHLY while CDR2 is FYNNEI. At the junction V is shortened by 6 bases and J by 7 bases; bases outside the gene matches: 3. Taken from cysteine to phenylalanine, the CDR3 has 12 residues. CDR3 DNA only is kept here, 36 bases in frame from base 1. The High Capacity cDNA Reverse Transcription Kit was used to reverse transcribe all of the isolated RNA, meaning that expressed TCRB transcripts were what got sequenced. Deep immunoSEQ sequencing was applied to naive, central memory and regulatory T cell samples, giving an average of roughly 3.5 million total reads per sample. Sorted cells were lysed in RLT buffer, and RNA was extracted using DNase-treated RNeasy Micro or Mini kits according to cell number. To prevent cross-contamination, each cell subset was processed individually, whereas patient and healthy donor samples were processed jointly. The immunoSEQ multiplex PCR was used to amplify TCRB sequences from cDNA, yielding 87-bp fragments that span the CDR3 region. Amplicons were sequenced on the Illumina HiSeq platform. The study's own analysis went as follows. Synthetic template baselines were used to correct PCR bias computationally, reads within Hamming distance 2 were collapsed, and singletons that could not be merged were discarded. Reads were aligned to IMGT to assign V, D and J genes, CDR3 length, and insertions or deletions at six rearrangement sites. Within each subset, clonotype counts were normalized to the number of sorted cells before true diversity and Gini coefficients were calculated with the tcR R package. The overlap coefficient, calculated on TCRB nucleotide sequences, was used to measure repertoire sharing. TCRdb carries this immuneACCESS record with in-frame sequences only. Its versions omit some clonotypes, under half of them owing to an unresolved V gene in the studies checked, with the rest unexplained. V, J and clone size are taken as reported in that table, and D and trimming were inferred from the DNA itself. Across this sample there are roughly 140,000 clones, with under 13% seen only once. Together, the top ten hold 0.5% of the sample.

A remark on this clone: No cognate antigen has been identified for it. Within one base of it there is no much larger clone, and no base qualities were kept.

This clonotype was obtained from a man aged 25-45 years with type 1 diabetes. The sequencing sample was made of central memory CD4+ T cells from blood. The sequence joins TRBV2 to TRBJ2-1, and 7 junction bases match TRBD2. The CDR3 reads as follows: CASRTSFNEQFF. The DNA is TGTGCCAGCAGGACTAGCTTTAATGAGCAGTTCTTC.